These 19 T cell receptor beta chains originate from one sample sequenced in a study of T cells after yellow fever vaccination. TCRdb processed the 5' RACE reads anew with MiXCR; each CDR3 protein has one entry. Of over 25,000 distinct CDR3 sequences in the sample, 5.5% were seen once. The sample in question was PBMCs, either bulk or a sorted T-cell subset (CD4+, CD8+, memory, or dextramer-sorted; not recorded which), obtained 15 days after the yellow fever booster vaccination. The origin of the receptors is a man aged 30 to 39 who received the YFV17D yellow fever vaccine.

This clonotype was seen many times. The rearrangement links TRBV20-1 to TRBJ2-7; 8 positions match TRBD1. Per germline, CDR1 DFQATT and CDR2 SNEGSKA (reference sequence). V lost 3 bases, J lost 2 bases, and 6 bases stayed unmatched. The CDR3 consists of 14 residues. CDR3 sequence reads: CSASDRGQAYEQYF. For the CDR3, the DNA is TGCAGTGCTAGTGACCGGGGACAGGCCTACGAGCAGTACTTC.

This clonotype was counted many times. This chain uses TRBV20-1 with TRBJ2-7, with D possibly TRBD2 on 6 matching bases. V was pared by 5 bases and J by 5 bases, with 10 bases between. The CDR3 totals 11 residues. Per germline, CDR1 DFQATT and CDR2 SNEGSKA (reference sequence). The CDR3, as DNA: TGCAGTGCTGGGGCGGGGAACGAGCAGTACTTC. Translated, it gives CSAGAGNEQYF.

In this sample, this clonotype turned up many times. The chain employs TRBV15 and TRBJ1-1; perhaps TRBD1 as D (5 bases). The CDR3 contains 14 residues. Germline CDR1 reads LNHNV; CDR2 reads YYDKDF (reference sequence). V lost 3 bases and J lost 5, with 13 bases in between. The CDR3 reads CATSSGAKGTEAFF. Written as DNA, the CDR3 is TGTGCCACCAGCAGCGGGGCGAAGGGTACTGAAGCTTTCTTT.

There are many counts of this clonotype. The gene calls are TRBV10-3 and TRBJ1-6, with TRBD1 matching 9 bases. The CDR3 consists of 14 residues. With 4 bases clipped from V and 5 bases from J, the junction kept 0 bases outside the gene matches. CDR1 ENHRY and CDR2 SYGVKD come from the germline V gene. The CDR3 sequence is CAISGDRDNSPLHF. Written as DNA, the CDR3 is TGTGCCATCAGTGGGGACAGGGATAATTCACCCCTCCACTTT.

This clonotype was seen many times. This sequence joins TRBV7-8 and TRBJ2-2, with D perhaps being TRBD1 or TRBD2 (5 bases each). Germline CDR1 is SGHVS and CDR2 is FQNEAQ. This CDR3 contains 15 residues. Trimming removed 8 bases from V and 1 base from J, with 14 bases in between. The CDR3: CASRYRDQNTGELFF. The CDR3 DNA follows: TGTGCCAGCCGGTATAGGGACCAGAACACCGGGGAGCTGTTTTTT.

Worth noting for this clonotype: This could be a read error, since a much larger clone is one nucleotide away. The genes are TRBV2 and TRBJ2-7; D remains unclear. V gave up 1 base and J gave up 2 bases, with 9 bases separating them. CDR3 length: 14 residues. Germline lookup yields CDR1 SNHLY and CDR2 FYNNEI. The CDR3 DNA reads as TGTGCCAGCAGTGAAGGGGAAAGGACCTACGAGCAGTACTTC. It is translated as CASSEGERTYEQYF.

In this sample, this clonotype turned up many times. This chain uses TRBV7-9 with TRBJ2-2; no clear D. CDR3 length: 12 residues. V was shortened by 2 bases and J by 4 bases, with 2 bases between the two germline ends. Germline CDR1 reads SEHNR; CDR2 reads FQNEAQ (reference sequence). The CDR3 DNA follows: TGTGCCAGCAGCTTACCCACCGGGGAGCTGTTTTTT. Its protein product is CASSLPTGELFF.

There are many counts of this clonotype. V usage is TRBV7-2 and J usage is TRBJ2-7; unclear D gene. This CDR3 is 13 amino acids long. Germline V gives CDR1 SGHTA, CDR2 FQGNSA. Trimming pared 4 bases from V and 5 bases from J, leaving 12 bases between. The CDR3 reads CASSSPKRDEQYF. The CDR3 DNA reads TGTGCCAGCAGCTCTCCAAAAAGGGACGAGCAGTACTTC. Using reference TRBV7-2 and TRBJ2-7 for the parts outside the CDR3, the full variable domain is GAGVSQSPSNKVTEKGKDVELRCDPISGHTALYWYRQSLGQGLEFLIYFQGNSAPDKSGLPSDRFSAERTGGSVSTLTIQRTQQEDSAVYLCASSSPKRDEQYFGPGTRLTVT.

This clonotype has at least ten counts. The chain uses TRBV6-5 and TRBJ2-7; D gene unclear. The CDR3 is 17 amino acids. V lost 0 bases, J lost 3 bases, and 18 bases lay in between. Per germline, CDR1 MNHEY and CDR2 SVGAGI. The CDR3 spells CASSYSGDRTPGYEQYF. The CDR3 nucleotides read TGTGCCAGCAGTTACTCGGGTGACCGCACTCCGGGCTACGAGCAGTACTTC.

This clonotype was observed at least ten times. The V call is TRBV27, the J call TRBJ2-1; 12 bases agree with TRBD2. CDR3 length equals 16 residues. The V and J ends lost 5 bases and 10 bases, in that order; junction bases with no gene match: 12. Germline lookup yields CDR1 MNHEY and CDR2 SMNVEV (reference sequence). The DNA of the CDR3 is TGTGCCAGCAGTCAAGGACTAGCGGGATTGTCTAGGGAGCAGTTCTTC. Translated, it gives CASSQGLAGLSREQFF.

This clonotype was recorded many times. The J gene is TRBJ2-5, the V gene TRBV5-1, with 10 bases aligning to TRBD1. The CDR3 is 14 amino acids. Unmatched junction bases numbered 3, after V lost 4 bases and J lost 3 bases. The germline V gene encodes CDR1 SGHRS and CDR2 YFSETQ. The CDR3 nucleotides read TGCGCCAGCAGCCTAGGGACAGGGGAAGAGACCCAGTACTTC. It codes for CASSLGTGEETQYF. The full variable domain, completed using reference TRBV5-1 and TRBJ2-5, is KAGVTQTPRYLIKTRGQQVTLSCSPISGHRSVSWYQQTPGQGLQFLFEYFSETQRNKGNFPGRFSGRQFSNSRSEMNVSTLELGDSALYLCASSLGTGEETQYFGPGTRLLVL.

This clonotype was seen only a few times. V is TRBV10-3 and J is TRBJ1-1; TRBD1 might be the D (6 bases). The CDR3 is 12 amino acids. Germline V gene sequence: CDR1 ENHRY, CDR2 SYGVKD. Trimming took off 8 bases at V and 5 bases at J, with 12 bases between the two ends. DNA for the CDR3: TGTGCCATCGGGGGGGCAGAGACTGAAGCTTTCTTT. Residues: CAIGGAETEAFF.

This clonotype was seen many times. The CDR3 is CATRGGGRANEQFF. CDR3 coding DNA: TGTGCCACTCGAGGAGGCGGGAGGGCGAATGAGCAGTTCTTC. This chain joins TRBV6-5 and TRBJ2-1; the match to TRBD2 covers 9 bases. V shed 10 bases and J 7 bases; nucleotides not matched to a gene: 11. This CDR3 is built from 14 residues. From germline, CDR1 is MNHEY and CDR2 SVGAGI.

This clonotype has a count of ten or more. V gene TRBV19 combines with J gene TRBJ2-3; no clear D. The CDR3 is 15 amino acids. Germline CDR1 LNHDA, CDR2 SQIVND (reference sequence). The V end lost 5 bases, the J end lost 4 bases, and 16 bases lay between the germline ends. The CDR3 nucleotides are TGTGCCAGTAGTCGGACCAAAAGTTGGGCAGATACGCAGTATTTT. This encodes CASSRTKSWADTQYF.

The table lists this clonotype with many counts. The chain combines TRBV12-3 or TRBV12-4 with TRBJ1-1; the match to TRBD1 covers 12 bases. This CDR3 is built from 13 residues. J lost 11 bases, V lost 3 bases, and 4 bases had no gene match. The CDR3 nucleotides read TGTGCCAGCAGTTTGGGGACAGGGGGCTGGGCTTTCTTT. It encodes CASSLGTGGWAFF.

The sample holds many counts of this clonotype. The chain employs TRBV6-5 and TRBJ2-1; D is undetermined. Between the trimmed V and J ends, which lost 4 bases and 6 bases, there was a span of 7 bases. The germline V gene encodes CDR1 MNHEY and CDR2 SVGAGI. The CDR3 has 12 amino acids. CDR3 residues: CASSLSRNEQFF. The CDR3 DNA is TGTGCCAGCAGTTTATCGCGCAATGAGCAGTTCTTC.

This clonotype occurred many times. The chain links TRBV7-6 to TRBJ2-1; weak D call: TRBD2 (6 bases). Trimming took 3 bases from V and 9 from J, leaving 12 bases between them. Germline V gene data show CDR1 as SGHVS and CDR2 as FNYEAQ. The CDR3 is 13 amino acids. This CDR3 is CASSFQTEGEQFF. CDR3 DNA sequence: TGTGCCAGCAGCTTCCAAACGGAGGGTGAGCAGTTCTTC.

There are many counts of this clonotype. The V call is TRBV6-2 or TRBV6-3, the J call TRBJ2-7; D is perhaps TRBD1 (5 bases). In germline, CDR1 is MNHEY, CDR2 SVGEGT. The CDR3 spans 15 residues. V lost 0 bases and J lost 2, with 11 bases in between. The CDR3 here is CASSYSVGDAYEQYF. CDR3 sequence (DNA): TGTGCCAGCAGTTACTCGGTAGGGGATGCCTACGAGCAGTACTTC.

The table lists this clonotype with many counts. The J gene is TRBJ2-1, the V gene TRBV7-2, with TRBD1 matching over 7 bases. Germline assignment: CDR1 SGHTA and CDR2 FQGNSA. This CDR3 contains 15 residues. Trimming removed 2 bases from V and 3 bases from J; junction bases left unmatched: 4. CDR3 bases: TGTGCCAGCAGCTTATTTACAGGGGACTACAATGAGCAGTTCTTC. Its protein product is CASSLFTGDYNEQFF.